These 25 T cell receptor beta chains were sequenced from one sample in a study of cytomegalovirus exposure and HLA in healthy donors. 60 Vbeta and 13 Jbeta primers were used in PCR. Here immunoSEQ multiplex PCR was the method, and the copy in TCRdb shows in-frame clones only, minus some. The sample consists of some 82,000 clones, 65% to 85% of them appearing once. Sequencing was performed on PBMCs. Source of these receptors: a woman aged 50 to 60 in good health and CMV-seronegative.

The chain combines TRBV7-9 with TRBJ2-7, with D perhaps matching TRBD1 (5 bases). Per germline, CDR1 SEHNR and CDR2 FQNEAQ (reference sequence). This CDR3 region has 11 residues. Trimming stripped 4 bases from V and 6 bases from J, with 7 bases between. The CDR3 DNA sequence: TGTGCCAGCAGCTACGACAGCGAGCAGTACTTC. Amino acid sequence: CASSYDSEQYF. The full variable domain, completed using reference TRBV7-9 and TRBJ2-7, is DTGVSQNPRHKITKRGQNVTFRCDPISEHNRLYWYRQTLGQGPEFLTYFQNEAQLEKSRLLSDRFSAERPKGSFSTLEIQRTEQGDSAMYLCASSYDSEQYFGPGTRLTVT.

J is TRBJ2-3 and V is TRBV5-1; 11 nucleotides agree with TRBD2. The V segment lost 0 bases and the J segment 2 bases; nucleotides outside the gene matches: 5. The CDR3 covers 17 residues. CDR1 is SGHRS and CDR2 is YFSETQ in the germline V gene. The CDR3 DNA follows: TGCGCCAGCAGCTTGGCCCCACTAGCGGGGGACACAGATACGCAGTATTTT. It translates to CASSLAPLAGDTDTQYF.

The chain recombines TRBV7-3 with TRBJ1-1; tentatively, D is TRBD1 (5 bases). This CDR3 spans 13 amino acids. The germline V gene has CDR1 SGHTA and CDR2 FQGTGA. Trimming pared 4 bases from V and 1 base from J, leaving 7 bases between. The CDR3 nucleotides are TGTGCCAGCAGCTCACAGGCGAACACTGAAGCTTTCTTT. This codes for CASSSQANTEAFF. The full variable domain, rest sourced from reference TRBV7-3 and TRBJ1-1, is GAGVSQTPSNKVTEKGKYVELRCDPISGHTALYWYRQSLGQGPEFLIYFQGTGAADDSGLPNDRFFAVRPEGSVSTLKIQRTERGDSAVYLCASSSQANTEAFFGQGTRLTVV.

A single count supports this clone. The chain uses TRBV7-9 and TRBJ1-2; no definite D call. The CDR3 totals 11 residues. Deletions cut 6 bases from V and 1 base from J, with 3 bases between. Germline values: CDR1 SEHNR, CDR2 FQNEAQ (reference sequence). CDR3 in amino acids: CASSYNYGYTF. In DNA, the CDR3 is TGTGCCAGCAGTTATAACTATGGCTACACCTTC.

The CDR3 is CASSLQPGPYNEQFF. In DNA form, the CDR3 reads TGTGCCAGCAGTTTGCAACCGGGTCCCTACAATGAGCAGTTCTTC. The chain has TRBV28 and TRBJ2-1, with D hard to call. V lost 3 bases to trimming and J lost 2 bases, with 11 bases between them. Germline V gene lookup returns CDR1 MDHEN and CDR2 SYDVKM. The length of the CDR3 is 15 residues.

The chain couples TRBV6-5 to TRBJ2-1, with D tentatively TRBD1 (5 bases). CDR1 is MNHEY, CDR2 SVGAGI, per germline. Trimming cost V 0 bases and J 6 bases, with 12 bases left between them. This CDR3 has 15 residues. The CDR3 region has the DNA TGTGCCAGCAGTTACTCGAAGGAAGGGGCCAATGAGCAGTTCTTC. It encodes CASSYSKEGANEQFF.

The CDR3 loop reads CASRRAGTNQPQHF. The CDR3 nucleotides read TGTGCCAGCAGAAGGGCGGGCACCAATCAGCCCCAGCATTTT. The chain joins TRBV2 to TRBJ1-5, with D hard to call. V lost 6 bases and J lost 3, with 12 bases in between. The CDR3 is made up of 14 amino acids. CDR1 is SNHLY, CDR2 FYNNEI, per germline. Using reference TRBV2 and TRBJ1-5 for the parts outside the CDR3, the full variable domain is EPEVTQTPSHQVTQMGQEVILRCVPISNHLYFYWYRQILGQKVEFLVSFYNNEISEKSEIFDDQFSVERPDGSNFTLKIRSTKLEDSAMYFCASRRAGTNQPQHFGDGTRLSIL.

The rearrangement uses TRBV7-2 and TRBJ1-2; D uncertain. The CDR3 runs 14 residues. Trimming shortened V by 1 base and J by 3 bases, and 9 bases separated the two germline ends. In germline, CDR1 is SGHTA, CDR2 FQGNSA. The CDR3 is CASSLGGRDYGYTF. CDR3 DNA sequence: TGTGCCAGCAGCTTAGGAGGGAGAGACTATGGCTACACCTTC.

The J gene is TRBJ2-1, the V gene TRBV4-2; no clear D. In germline, CDR1 is LGHNA, CDR2 YNFKEQ. CDR3 length equals 16 residues. Trimming shortened V by 0 bases and J by 0 bases, and 9 bases separated the two germline ends. The CDR3 loop reads CASSQETSSSYNEQFF. CDR3 DNA sequence: TGTGCCAGCAGCCAAGAGACTTCAAGCTCCTACAATGAGCAGTTCTTC.

In its sample, this clone is medium-sized. The chain recombines TRBV4-2 with TRBJ2-3, with a tentative D call TRBD2 (5 bases). V lost 1 base, J lost 0 bases, and 11 bases lay in between. This CDR3 region has 16 residues. The germline V gene has CDR1 LGHNA and CDR2 YNFKEQ. The CDR3 here is CASSQGLASSTDTQYF. The CDR3 coding sequence is TGTGCCAGCAGCCAAGGGCTAGCCTCTAGCACAGATACGCAGTATTTT.

Concerning this clone: Within the sample, other DNA sequences also encode this same CDR3. This chain connects TRBV2 to TRBJ2-3; 10 positions match TRBD2. In germline, CDR1 is SNHLY, CDR2 FYNNEI. V dropped 6 bases and J dropped 7; count of bases not matched to a gene: 13. The CDR3 spans 16 residues. The CDR3, as DNA: TGTGCCAGCAGCGGGGGCACTAGCGGGGCCCCGAATACGCAGTATTTT. It encodes CASSGGTSGAPNTQYF.

The chain links TRBV5-1 to TRBJ2-5, with 11 positions matching TRBD2. V lost 0 bases, J lost 7 bases, and 5 bases stayed unmatched. The CDR3 totals 15 residues. Germline CDR1 reads SGHRS; CDR2 reads YFSETQ. CDR3 coding DNA: TGCGCCAGCAGCTTGGACCTAGCGGGGGGCGGGACCCAGTACTTC. Its translation: CASSLDLAGGGTQYF. Filled out from reference TRBV5-1 and TRBJ2-5, the complete variable domain reads KAGVTQTPRYLIKTRGQQVTLSCSPISGHRSVSWYQQTPGQGLQFLFEYFSETQRNKGNFPGRFSGRQFSNSRSEMNVSTLELGDSALYLCASSLDLAGGGTQYFGPGTRLLVL.

The chain joins TRBV13 to TRBJ2-1; D might be TRBD2 (7 bases). Germline V gene lookup returns CDR1 PRHDT and CDR2 FYEKMQ (reference sequence). Trimming stripped 5 bases from V and 7 bases from J, with 21 bases between. This CDR3 has 16 amino acids. CDR3: CASSNYGGQGWNEQFF. The DNA for the CDR3 is TGTGCCAGCAGCAACTACGGGGGGCAGGGATGGAATGAGCAGTTCTTC.

This chain joins TRBV2 and TRBJ2-1, with a tentative D call TRBD2 (5 bases). This CDR3 has 14 amino acids. V lost 3 bases, J lost 4 bases, and 10 bases lay in between. The germline V gene encodes CDR1 SNHLY and CDR2 FYNNEI. The CDR3 loop is CASSENGGYNEQFF. The CDR3 nucleotides read TGTGCCAGCAGTGAGAATGGAGGTTACAATGAGCAGTTCTTC.

J is TRBJ1-3 and V is TRBV19; tentative D call: TRBD1 (6 bases). Germline V lookup: CDR1 LNHDA, CDR2 SQIVND (reference sequence). This CDR3 is 14 amino acids long. Trimming removed 10 bases from V and 7 bases from J, with 20 bases in between. The CDR3 is CATARQGSYNTIYF. The CDR3 nucleotides are TGTGCCACAGCTAGGCAGGGGTCATACAACACCATATATTTT. The variable domain in full, with the rest retrieved from reference TRBV19 and TRBJ1-3, is DGGITQSPKYLFRKEGQNVTLSCEQNLNHDAMYWYRQDPGQGLRLIYYSQIVNDFQKGDIAEGYSVSREKKESFPLTVTSAQKNPTAFYLCATARQGSYNTIYFGEGSWLTVV.

This chain uses TRBV5-4 with TRBJ1-1, with D unclear. Between the trimmed V and J ends, which lost 0 bases and 11 bases, there was a span of 17 bases. Germline V CDR1 and CDR2: SGHNT, YYREEE (reference sequence). This CDR3 contains 14 residues. CDR3 residues: CASSLDGGTKGAFF. The DNA for the CDR3 is TGTGCCAGCAGCTTGGACGGAGGTACGAAGGGTGCTTTCTTT. The complete variable domain, with remaining parts taken from reference TRBV5-4 and TRBJ1-1, reads ETGVTQSPTHLIKTRGQQVTLRCSSQSGHNTVSWYQQALGQGPQFIFQYYREEENGRGNFPPRFSGLQFPNYSSELNVNALELDDSALYLCASSLDGGTKGAFFGQGTRLTVV.

This clone was seen once. The chain employs TRBV4-1 and TRBJ1-1, with a possible D match to TRBD1 (5 bases). V lost 3 bases and J lost 11, with 22 bases in between. In germline, CDR1 is MGHRA, CDR2 YSYEKL. The CDR3 runs to 15 residues. The DNA for the CDR3 is TGCGCCAGCAGCCACCCGGTGGGGGGGGAAAGCAAGGCTTTCTTT. Residues: CASSHPVGGESKAFF.

The CDR3 is CASSHITGQIPYEQYF. In DNA form, the CDR3 reads TGTGCCAGCAGCCATATAACCGGACAAATCCCCTACGAGCAGTACTTC. This sequence joins TRBV7-9 and TRBJ2-7; TRBD1 might be the D (5 bases). Germline loops: CDR1 SEHNR, CDR2 FQNEAQ (reference sequence). Between the trimmed V and J ends, which lost 5 bases and 2 bases, there was a span of 19 bases. The CDR3 sequence is 16 residues long. The complete variable domain, with remaining parts taken from reference TRBV7-9 and TRBJ2-7, reads DTGVSQNPRHKITKRGQNVTFRCDPISEHNRLYWYRQTLGQGPEFLTYFQNEAQLEKSRLLSDRFSAERPKGSFSTLEIQRTEQGDSAMYLCASSHITGQIPYEQYFGPGTRLTVT.

The J gene is TRBJ2-3, the V gene TRBV6-6, with 9 bases fitting TRBD1. J lost 4 bases, V lost 6 bases, and 8 bases had no gene match. CDR1 is MNHNY and CDR2 is SVGAGI in the germline V gene (reference sequence). CDR3 length: 15 residues. The CDR3 DNA sequence: TGTGCCAGCAGGTTCGGGGACAGGGTTGCAGATACGCAGTATTTT. Translated, it gives CASRFGDRVADTQYF.

V gene TRBV29-1 combines with J gene TRBJ1-2, with 9 nucleotides matching TRBD1. CDR3 length equals 14 residues. The J segment lost 4 bases and the V segment lost 4 bases, leaving 7 bases of the junction unmatched. Germline CDR1 is SQVTM and CDR2 is ANQGSEA. CDR3 amino acids: CSVVTGQGSYGYTF. The CDR3 DNA is TGCAGCGTTGTAACGGGACAGGGTAGCTATGGCTACACCTTC.

CDR3 coding DNA: TGTGCCACCAGCAGAGATTGGGCGGGACAGCCTTCCTCTGGAAACACCATATATTTT. This translates into CATSRDWAGQPSSGNTIYF. This chain connects TRBV15 to TRBJ1-3, with 7 bases fitting TRBD1. The germline CDR1 and CDR2 sequences are LNHNV and YYDKDF (reference sequence). The CDR3 runs to 19 residues. Trimming took 0 bases from V and 0 from J; bases not matched to a gene: 11.

The rearrangement joins TRBV6-5 to TRBJ2-1, with 10 positions matching TRBD2. Germline CDR1 is MNHEY and CDR2 is SVGAGI. After removal of 5 bases from V and 7 bases from J, the junction contained 8 bases not matched to a gene. CDR3 length: 15 amino acids. CDR3 protein: CASSLRLAGVNEQFF. The CDR3 DNA is TGTGCCAGCAGTCTGCGACTAGCGGGTGTGAATGAGCAGTTCTTC.

Comment on this clone: An end of the junction differs from the germline gene, which may be a read error. The V and J genes are TRBV2 and TRBJ1-1; 8 positions agree with TRBD1. The CDR3 is 12 amino acids. CDR1 SNHLY and CDR2 FYNNEI come from the germline V gene. This CDR3 is CASEGQDTKAFF. The DNA for the CDR3 is TGTGCCAGCGAGGGACAGGACACTAAAGCTTTCTTT.

The chain links TRBV5-1 to TRBJ1-5; a possible D gene is TRBD1 (5 bases). The CDR3 is made up of 14 amino acids. The germline gives CDR1 SGHRS, CDR2 YFSETQ. V was trimmed by 3 bases and J by 2 bases, leaving 9 bases between them. CDR3 protein: CASSWGGGNQPQHF. For the CDR3, the DNA is TGCGCCAGCAGCTGGGGGGGTGGCAATCAGCCCCAGCATTTT.

CDR3 in DNA: TGTGCCAGCAGTGCTGTGCCGGGACAGATTACTGGAAACACCATATATTTT. Encoded protein: CASSAVPGQITGNTIYF. The chain joins TRBV6-1 to TRBJ1-3, with 7 bases that match TRBD1. The V gene's germline CDR1 is MNHNS and CDR2 SASEGT. The CDR3 loop spans 17 amino acids. The V gene end was trimmed by 4 bases and the J gene end by 2 bases; junction bases not matched to a gene: 11.